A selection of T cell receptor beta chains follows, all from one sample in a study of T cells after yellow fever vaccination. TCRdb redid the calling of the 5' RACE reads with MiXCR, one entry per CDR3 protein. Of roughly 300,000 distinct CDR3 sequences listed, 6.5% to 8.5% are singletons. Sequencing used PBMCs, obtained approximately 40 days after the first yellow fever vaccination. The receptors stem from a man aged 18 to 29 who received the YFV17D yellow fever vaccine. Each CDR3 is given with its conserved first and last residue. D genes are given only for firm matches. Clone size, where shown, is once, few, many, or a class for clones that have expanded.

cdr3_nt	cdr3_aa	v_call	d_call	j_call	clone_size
TGCAGTGCTAGCGGGGGCGGTCGCACGAATACGCAGTATTTT	CSASGGGRTNTQYF	TRBV20-1	NA	TRBJ2-3	many
TGTGCCAGCACCTGGGGGGGATCTGGGGCCAACGTCCTGACTTTC	CASTWGGSGANVLTF	TRBV12-3/TRBV12-4	TRBD2	TRBJ2-6	many
TGTGCCACTCAGGGGCAGCAAGCTGATACGCAGTATTTT	CATQGQQADTQYF	TRBV12-3/TRBV12-4	NA	TRBJ2-3	NA
TGTGCCAGCAGCGTAGGTGGGGGGGCCCCCTACAATGAGCAGTTCTTC	CASSVGGGAPYNEQFF	TRBV9	NA	TRBJ2-1	few
TGTGCCAGCAGAGAAACCACCGGGGAGCTGTTTTTT	CASRETTGELFF	TRBV7-6	NA	TRBJ2-2	few
TGTGCCAGCAGCCCAAACAGGGGATTCAATGAAAAACTGTTTTTT	CASSPNRGFNEKLFF	TRBV7-2	TRBD1	TRBJ1-4	many
TGCGCCAGCAGCTTGTCAGTCGCAAACTATGGCTACACCTTC	CASSLSVANYGYTF	TRBV5-1	NA	TRBJ1-2	NA
TGTGCCAGCAGGCCGGGACAGGGAGTAGTTGAGACCCAGTACTTC	CASRPGQGVVETQYF	TRBV6-2/TRBV6-3	TRBD1	TRBJ2-5	few
TGTGCCAGCAGCCCGACACGCTATGGCTACACCTTC	CASSPTRYGYTF	TRBV7-2	NA	TRBJ1-2	few
TGTGCCAGCAGTTCCGAAGGGGGCGAACAGCCCCAGCATTTT	CASSSEGGEQPQHF	TRBV6-5	TRBD1	TRBJ1-5	NA
TGCGCCAGCAGCCCGATTGAAGCGGGGGGCACAGATACGCAGTATTTT	CASSPIEAGGTDTQYF	TRBV4-3	TRBD2	TRBJ2-3	few
TGTGCCAGTCGGCCAGACGGAGAGACCCAGTACTTC	CASRPDGETQYF	TRBV2	NA	TRBJ2-5	many
TGCGCCAGCAGCCATAGCGGGAACACAGATACGCAGTATTTT	CASSHSGNTDTQYF	TRBV4-3	TRBD2	TRBJ2-3	few
TGTGCCAGCAGCTTTCGAAGGCCATTTGGTAACTATGGCTACACCTTC	CASSFRRPFGNYGYTF	TRBV6-1	NA	TRBJ1-2	NA
TGTGCCAGCAGTGAATCAGGGCGGGAAAAACTGTTTTTT	CASSESGREKLFF	TRBV25-1	NA	TRBJ1-4	few
TGCGCCAGCAGCTTGGGGCCGGACAGGGAAGGCTATGGCTACACCTTC	CASSLGPDREGYGYTF	TRBV5-1	TRBD1	TRBJ1-2	few
TGCGCCAGCAGCAACCGGGACAGGGGCGAAGCTTTCTTT	CASSNRDRGEAFF	TRBV5-1	TRBD1	TRBJ1-1	NA
TGTGCCAGCAGCCACCCAAGGGTACTAGCGGAAGGATACAAAGAGCAGTTCTTC	CASSHPRVLAEGYKEQFF	TRBV14	TRBD2	TRBJ2-1	NA
TGTGCCAGCAGCGGATGGGCTCTGAACACTGAAGCTTTCTTT	CASSGWALNTEAFF	TRBV7-9	NA	TRBJ1-1	many
TGTGCCAGCAGCTCGGAAAGACAGGTTGGCGGCTACACCTTC	CASSSERQVGGYTF	TRBV5-5	NA	TRBJ1-2	few
TGTGCCAGCACCCCTGGACCCACTTTCCGGCAGTTCTTC	CASTPGPTFRQFF	TRBV6-1	NA	TRBJ2-1	NA
TGTGCCAGCAGCTTGACGGGGGGCGCGGGCAATGGCTACACCTTC	CASSLTGGAGNGYTF	TRBV7-9	NA	TRBJ1-2	few
TGTGCCAGCAGGAGGCGGGGGGGTCAAGAGACCCAGTACTTC	CASRRRGGQETQYF	TRBV6-1	TRBD2	TRBJ2-5	few